This T cell receptor (beta chain) was captured in a study of blood T cell repertoires in COVID-19. About the research overall: Donors in the United States, Italy and Spain gave samples during acute or convalescent COVID-19. Sources were T cells, B-cell-depleted T cells, or PBMCs; the material itself was cDNA or gDNA.

Original methodology: From reference gene primer amplification, estimates of nucleated cell counts were derived. Some clones are missing from TCRdb's copy, which holds only in-frame ones; the method was immunoSEQ multiplex PCR. The DNA gave D and trimming, while V, J and clone size come from that table. The repertoire holds approximately 190,000 clones, roughly 88% seen once, with around 5.9% in the top ten. The CDR3 has 17 residues. V dropped 6 bases and J dropped 6; count of bases not matched to a gene: 14. In germline, CDR1 is SEHNR, CDR2 FQNEAQ (reference sequence). Sequenced: peripheral blood. The TCR comes from a middle-aged woman who had recovered from COVID-19. This chain joins TRBV7-9 and TRBJ2-1; TRBD1 aligns across 10 bases. The CDR3 region is CASRSARDRGTRNEQFF. For the CDR3, the DNA is TGTGCCAGCAGAAGTGCCCGGGACAGGGGAACCCGCAATGAGCAGTTCTTC.